The rows below give T cell receptor beta chains drawn from one sample of a study of Graves' ophthalmopathy and Graves' hyperthyroidism. TCRdb re-called the multiplex PCR reads through MiXCR, storing one row per CDR3 protein. The sample has approximately 160,000 distinct CDR3 sequences, 37% seen once. Material for sequencing was peripheral blood. These TCRs come from a woman in her forties with Graves' ophthalmopathy. The CDR3 runs from the conserved cysteine through the conserved F or W. A D gene is named only where the DNA matches it firmly. Clone size, where shown, is once, few, many, or a class for clones that have expanded.

D gene	V gene	J gene	clone size	CDR3 DNA	CDR3 protein
TRBD1	TRBV5-1	TRBJ2-5	many	TGCGCCAGCAGCTTAGGACAGGCCAACCAAGAGACCCAGTACTTC	CASSLGQANQETQYF
NA	TRBV6-5	TRBJ2-2	NA	TGTGCCAGCAGTTTGGTTAGCGGGAACACCGGGGAGCTGTTTTTT	CASSLVSGNTGELFF
NA	TRBV10-3	TRBJ1-2	many	TGTGCCATCAGCTCAGAAGGCAGCTATGGCTACACCTTC	CAISSEGSYGYTF
TRBD1	TRBV14	TRBJ1-2	many	TGTGCCAGCAGCCACGACAGGGTGGTCGGCTACACCTTC	CASSHDRVVGYTF
TRBD1	TRBV28	TRBJ1-6	many	TGTGCCAGCAGTAAGCCAGGGGGGGGTTCACCCCTCCACTTT	CASSKPGGGSPLHF
NA	TRBV27	TRBJ2-7	NA	TGTGCCAGCGGGCGTCATAATCCCTACGAGCAGTACTTC	CASGRHNPYEQYF
NA	TRBV2	TRBJ2-7	many	TGTGCCAGCAACGCTAAGAGTGCAAATTCCTACGAGCAGTACTTC	CASNAKSANSYEQYF
TRBD2	TRBV5-1	TRBJ2-2	NA	TGCGCCAGCAGCTTGGGGGCTAGCGGGATCGCCGGGGAGCCGTTTTTT	CASSLGASGIAGEPFF
TRBD1	TRBV2	TRBJ2-2	many	TGTGCCAGCAGTTCGTCCGACAGGGCACAGACCGGGGAGCTGTTTTTT	CASSSSDRAQTGELFF
NA	TRBV3-1	TRBJ1-1	many	TGTGCCAGCAGCCAAGAGTCAGGGTTCGGCACTGAAGCTTTCTTT	CASSQESGFGTEAFF
TRBD1	TRBV12-3/TRBV12-4	TRBJ1-2	many	TGTGCCAGCAGTTGGGGACAGGGGAGGACTAACTATGGCTACACCTTC	CASSWGQGRTNYGYTF
TRBD1	TRBV29-1	TRBJ1-5	many	TGCAGCGTCGTGGACAGGGGAAATCAGCCCCAGCATTTT	CSVVDRGNQPQHF
NA	TRBV11-2	TRBJ2-7	many	TGTGCCAGCAGCTCAAGAGCGGGCTACGAGCAGTACTTC	CASSSRAGYEQYF
NA	TRBV4-1	TRBJ2-7	many	TGCGCCAGCAGCCAACGAGTGTGGGAGAGGAACGAGCAGTACTTC	CASSQRVWERNEQYF
TRBD1	TRBV30	TRBJ2-7	NA	TGTGCCTGGAGCCGGGACAGGGCCTCCTACGAGCAGTACTTC	CAWSRDRASYEQYF
TRBD1	TRBV12-3/TRBV12-4	TRBJ1-2	once	TGTGCCAGCAGTCAGCAGGGGGGGGGAGGCTACACCTTC	CASSQQGGGGYTF
TRBD1	TRBV20-1	TRBJ2-7	many	TGCAGTGCTAGAGATCCAGGGGGACAGGGCCTCCGGGAGCAGTACTTC	CSARDPGGQGLREQYF
NA	TRBV29-1	TRBJ2-7	NA	TGCAGCGTTGTCCCCCCGGGAAGCGAGCAGTACTTC	CSVVPPGSEQYF
NA	TRBV6-2/TRBV6-3	TRBJ1-5	many	TGTGCCAGCAGCGATACTCAATATAGCAATCAGCCCCAGCATTTT	CASSDTQYSNQPQHF
TRBD2	TRBV2	TRBJ2-7	few	TGTGCCAGCAGTGACGTGACAATGGGGGGGTTCGCCGAGCAGTACTTC	CASSDVTMGGFAEQYF
NA	TRBV7-2	TRBJ2-7	NA	TGTGCCAGCAGCTTAGTCAGTCAGAGCTCCTACGAGCAGTACTTC	CASSLVSQSSYEQYF
TRBD1	TRBV6-1	TRBJ1-1	many	TGTGCCAGCAGTGCCACGGGACAGCCGACATGGGGGAACACTGAAGCTTTCTTT	CASSATGQPTWGNTEAFF
TRBD2	TRBV6-4	TRBJ2-2	NA	TGTGCCAGCAGAATACCTCCGGGACAGGGACTAGCGGGAGGCAGTACCGGGGAGCTGTTTTTT	CASRIPPGQGLAGGSTGELFF
NA	TRBV12-3/TRBV12-4	TRBJ1-2	many	TGTGCCAGCAGTTTAAGGTCCGGGACCCAGGATTTTAACTATGGCTACACCTTC	CASSLRSGTQDFNYGYTF
TRBD1	TRBV6-2/TRBV6-3	TRBJ2-7	NA	TGTGCCAGCAGTGACCACGGGACAGGGTTTAACGAGCAGTACTTC	CASSDHGTGFNEQYF
TRBD2	TRBV6-1	TRBJ2-7	NA	TGTGCCAGCAGTCCTCCTAGCGGGGCTGGGGAGCAGTACTTC	CASSPPSGAGEQYF
NA	TRBV4-1	TRBJ1-2	NA	TGCGCCAGCAGCCAAACACAGGTGGGGTCGTTCGGCTACACCTTC	CASSQTQVGSFGYTF
NA	TRBV27	TRBJ1-1	many	TGTGCCTCCTGGCGGAACACTGAAGCTTTCTTT	CASWRNTEAFF
NA	TRBV6-5	TRBJ1-6	NA	TGTGCCAGCAGTGACTCGCCCATTTCACCCCTCCACTTT	CASSDSPISPLHF
TRBD1	TRBV20-1	TRBJ1-2	many	TGCAGTGCTAGAGATCCGGGGACAGCAAACTATGGCTACACCTTC	CSARDPGTANYGYTF
NA	TRBV30	TRBJ1-6	few	TGTGCTTGGACGACCGGATTGGTGAATTCACCCCTCCACTTT	CAWTTGLVNSPLHF
TRBD1	TRBV11-2	TRBJ1-5	many	TGTGCCAGCAGCTCGGGACAGGGGGGTAGCAATCAGCCCCAGCATTTT	CASSSGQGGSNQPQHF
TRBD2	TRBV27	TRBJ2-5	many	TGTGCCAGCAGTTTCGGGACTAGCGCGGAGACCCAGTACTTC	CASSFGTSAETQYF
TRBD1	TRBV6-1	TRBJ1-5	NA	TGTGCCAGCAGTGAAGCCTCGCAGGGGGTGAGGCAGCCCCAGCATTTT	CASSEASQGVRQPQHF
NA	TRBV12-3/TRBV12-4	TRBJ2-7	NA	TGTGCCAGCAGTCCCGACGGCCTCCGAAGCTCCTACGAGCAGTACTTC	CASSPDGLRSSYEQYF
TRBD1	TRBV6-1	TRBJ1-5	NA	TGTGCCAGCAGGTCGTGGCAGGGGGATCAGCCCCAGCATTTT	CASRSWQGDQPQHF
NA	TRBV6-2/TRBV6-3	TRBJ1-2	NA	TGTGCCAGCAGCTCCGATTGGAGGCTAGGCTATGGCTACACCTTC	CASSSDWRLGYGYTF
NA	TRBV5-1	TRBJ2-7	many	TGCGCCAGCAGCTTGGCATCAGGGTTTCCCTACGAGCAGTACTTC	CASSLASGFPYEQYF
NA	TRBV6-1	TRBJ2-7	few	TGTGCCAGCAGCCAACCTGGACTGAATTACGAGCAGTACTTC	CASSQPGLNYEQYF
NA	TRBV12-3/TRBV12-4	TRBJ2-7	NA	TGTGCCAGCACCCTGGGGCCCGGGGAGCAGTACTTC	CASTLGPGEQYF
NA	TRBV20-1	TRBJ1-1	many	TGCAGTGCTAGAGGGAGTACCCTGTCCCCTGAAGCTTTCTTT	CSARGSTLSPEAFF
TRBD2	TRBV28	TRBJ2-5	many	TGTGCCAGCACACTAGGGACTAGCGGGATCAAGACCCAGTACTTC	CASTLGTSGIKTQYF
NA	TRBV7-7	TRBJ2-7	NA	TGTGCTAGCAGCTTATACATCTCCTACGAGCAGTACTTC	CASSLYISYEQYF
NA	TRBV28	TRBJ2-5	NA	TGTGCCAGCAGTTTGTCTCCGGGACAGACCCAGTACTTC	CASSLSPGQTQYF
NA	TRBV9	TRBJ2-2	many	TGTGCCAGCAGCGTAGTCCCGAACACCGGGGAGCTGTTTTTT	CASSVVPNTGELFF
TRBD1	TRBV10-3	TRBJ1-1	many	TGTGCCATCAGTGAGTCGAAACAGGGGCCCACTGAAGCTTTCTTT	CAISESKQGPTEAFF
NA	TRBV6-2/TRBV6-3	TRBJ1-1	few	TGTGCCAGCAGTTCCGGGTCCGCAACCATGAACACTGAAGCTTTCTTT	CASSSGSATMNTEAFF
TRBD1	TRBV5-6	TRBJ2-5	NA	TGTGCCAGCAGCTTGGTAACAGGGGGAGAGACCCAGTACTTC	CASSLVTGGETQYF
TRBD1	TRBV30	TRBJ1-2	many	TGTGCCTGGGGACAGGGTTCCTCCTACACCTTC	CAWGQGSSYTF
TRBD1	TRBV19	TRBJ1-1	NA	TGTGCCAGTAAGACCCTGCCCGGGACAGGGGACTCCATGAACACTGAAGCTTTCTTT	CASKTLPGTGDSMNTEAFF
NA	TRBV9	TRBJ2-1	many	TGTGCCAGCAGCTTGGGGGCCGCCGGTTTGTTCTTC	CASSLGAAGLFF
NA	TRBV6-1	TRBJ1-1	few	TGTGCCAGCAGTGAAGCGCCTTCGCCGGGCACTGAAGCTTTCTTT	CASSEAPSPGTEAFF
NA	TRBV6-5	TRBJ1-2	many	TGTGCCAGCCGTCCAAGGGGGGGCTATGGCTACACCTTC	CASRPRGGYGYTF
TRBD1	TRBV27	TRBJ2-7	many	TGTGCCAGCAGCGAGAACAGGGGGCTCTATCCCGAGCAGTACTTC	CASSENRGLYPEQYF
NA	TRBV12-3/TRBV12-4	TRBJ2-7	NA	TGTGCCAGCAGTTTAGGTGCGTTCTCCTACGAGCAGTACTTC	CASSLGAFSYEQYF
TRBD1	TRBV27	TRBJ2-7	many	TGTGCCAGCAGTTTAAGTGGGACAGTCTACGAGCAGTACTTC	CASSLSGTVYEQYF
NA	TRBV6-5	TRBJ2-5	many	TGTGCCAGCTCCCTCGCGGACACGAGGGAGACCCAGTACTTC	CASSLADTRETQYF
NA	TRBV12-3/TRBV12-4	TRBJ1-3	NA	TGTGCCAGCAGTTTGCGGACAACTGGAAACACCATATATTTT	CASSLRTTGNTIYF
NA	TRBV6-2/TRBV6-3	TRBJ1-2	many	TGTGCCAGCAGTTACGTACTCTATGGCTACACCTTC	CASSYVLYGYTF
NA	TRBV6-1	TRBJ2-7	many	TGTGCCAGCAGTGAAGCGAGTTTCGCAGGGGGGTCCTACGAGCAGTACTTC	CASSEASFAGGSYEQYF